The TCR beta chain under discussion was sequenced for a study of blood T cells in healthy people across ages. Overall study findings and caveats: Older individuals had lower TCR beta diversity per million T cells (the decline was roughly linear).

CDR1 and CDR2 (germline): MNHEY, SVGAGI. V was pared by 6 bases and J by 0 bases, with 10 bases of the junction left unmatched. The CDR3 sequence is 16 residues long. A sample-barcoded 5' primer and a J-beta primer mix were used in a second PCR of about 6 to 11 cycles. Via MiXCR, TCRdb re-called the 5' RACE reads, giving one row per CDR3 protein. The sample consists of 600,000 or so distinct CDR3 sequences, about 30% of them appearing once. This clonotype was detected ten times or more. No antigen is known for it. The sample was blood. V usage is TRBV6-5 and J usage is TRBJ2-7; 8 nucleotides agree with TRBD1. This sequence was found in a woman over 75 in good health. In DNA form, the CDR3 reads TGTGCCAGCAGCAGAGGGACAGGTTACAGCTCCTACGAGCAGTACTTC. Protein product: CASSRGTGYSSYEQYF.